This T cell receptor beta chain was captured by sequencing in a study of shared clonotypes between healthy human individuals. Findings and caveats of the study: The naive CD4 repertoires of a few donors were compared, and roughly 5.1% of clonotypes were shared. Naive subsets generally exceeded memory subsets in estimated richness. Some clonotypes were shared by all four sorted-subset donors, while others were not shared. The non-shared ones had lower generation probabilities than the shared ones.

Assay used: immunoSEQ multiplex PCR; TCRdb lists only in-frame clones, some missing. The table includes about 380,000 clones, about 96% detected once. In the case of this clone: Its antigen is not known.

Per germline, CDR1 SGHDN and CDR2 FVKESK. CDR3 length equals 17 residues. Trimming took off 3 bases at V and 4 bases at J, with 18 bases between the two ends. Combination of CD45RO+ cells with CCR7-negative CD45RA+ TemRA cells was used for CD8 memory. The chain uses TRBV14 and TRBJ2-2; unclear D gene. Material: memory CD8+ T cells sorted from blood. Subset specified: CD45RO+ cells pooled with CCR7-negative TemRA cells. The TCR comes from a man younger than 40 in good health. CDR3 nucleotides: TGTGCCAGCAGCCATCTCTCGGACCCGATGCTCACCGGGGAGCTGTTTTTT. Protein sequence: CASSHLSDPMLTGELFF. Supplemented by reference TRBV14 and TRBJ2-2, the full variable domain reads EAGVTQFPSHSVIEKGQTVTLRCDPISGHDNLYWYRRVMGKEIKFLLHFVKESKQDESGMPNNRFLAERTGGTYSTLKVQPAELEDSGVYFCASSHLSDPMLTGELFFGEGSRLTVL.